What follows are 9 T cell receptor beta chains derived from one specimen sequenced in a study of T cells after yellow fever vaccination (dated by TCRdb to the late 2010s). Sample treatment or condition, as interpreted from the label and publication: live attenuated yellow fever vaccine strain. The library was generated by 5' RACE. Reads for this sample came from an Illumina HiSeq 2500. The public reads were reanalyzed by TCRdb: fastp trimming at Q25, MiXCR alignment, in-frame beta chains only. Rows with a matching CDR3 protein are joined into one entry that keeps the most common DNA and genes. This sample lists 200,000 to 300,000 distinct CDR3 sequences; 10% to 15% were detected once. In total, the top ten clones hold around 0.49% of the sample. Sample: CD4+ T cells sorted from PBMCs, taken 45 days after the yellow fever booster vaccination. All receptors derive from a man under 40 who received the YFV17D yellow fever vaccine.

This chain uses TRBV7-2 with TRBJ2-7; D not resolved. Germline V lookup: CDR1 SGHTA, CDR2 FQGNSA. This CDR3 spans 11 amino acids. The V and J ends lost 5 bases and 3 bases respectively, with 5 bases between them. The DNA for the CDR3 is TGTGCCAGCAGCACCTACTACGAGCAGTACTTC. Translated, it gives CASSTYYEQYF.

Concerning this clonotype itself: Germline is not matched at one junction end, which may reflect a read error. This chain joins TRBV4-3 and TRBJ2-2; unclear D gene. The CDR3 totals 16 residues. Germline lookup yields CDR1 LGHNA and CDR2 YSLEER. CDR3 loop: CTSSQVRQTRPGELFF. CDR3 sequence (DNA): TGCACCAGCAGCCAAGTCCGGCAGACGAGGCCCGGGGAGCTGTTTTTT.

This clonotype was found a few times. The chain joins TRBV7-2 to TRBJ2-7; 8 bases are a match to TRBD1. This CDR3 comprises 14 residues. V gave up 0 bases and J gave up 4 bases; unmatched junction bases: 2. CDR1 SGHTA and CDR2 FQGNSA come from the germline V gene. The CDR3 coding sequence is TGTGCCAGCAGCTTAGCGGGGACAGGTTACGAGCAGTACTTC. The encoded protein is CASSLAGTGYEQYF.

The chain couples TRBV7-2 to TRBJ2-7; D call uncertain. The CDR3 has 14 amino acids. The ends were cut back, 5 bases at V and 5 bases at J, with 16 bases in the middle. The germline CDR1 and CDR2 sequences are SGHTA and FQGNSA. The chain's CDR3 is CASSLGTNLHEQYF. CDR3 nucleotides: TGTGCCAGCAGCCTAGGAACGAATTTGCACGAGCAGTACTTC.

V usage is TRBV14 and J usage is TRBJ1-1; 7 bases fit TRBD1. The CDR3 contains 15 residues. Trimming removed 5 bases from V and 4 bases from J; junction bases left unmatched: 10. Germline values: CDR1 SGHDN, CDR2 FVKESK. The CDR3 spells CASSGKWTGSTEAFF. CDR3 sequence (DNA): TGTGCCAGCAGCGGCAAATGGACAGGCAGCACTGAAGCTTTCTTT.

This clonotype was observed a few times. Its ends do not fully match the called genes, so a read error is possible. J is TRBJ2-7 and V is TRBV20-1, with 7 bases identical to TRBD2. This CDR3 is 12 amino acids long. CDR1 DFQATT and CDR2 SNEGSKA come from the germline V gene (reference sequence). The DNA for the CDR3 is TGCAGTGCTGTTGGGAGGGCGGGGGAAGTAAGGTTC. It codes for CSAVGRAGEVRF.

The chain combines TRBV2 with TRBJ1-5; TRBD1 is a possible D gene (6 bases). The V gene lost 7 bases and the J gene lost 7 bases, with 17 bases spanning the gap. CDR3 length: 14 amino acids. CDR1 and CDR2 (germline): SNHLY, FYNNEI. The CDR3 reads CASTSDQGGQPQHF. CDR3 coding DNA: TGTGCCAGCACCTCTGACCAAGGGGGACAGCCCCAGCATTTT. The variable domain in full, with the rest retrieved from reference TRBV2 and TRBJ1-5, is EPEVTQTPSHQVTQMGQEVILRCVPISNHLYFYWYRQILGQKVEFLVSFYNNEISEKSEIFDDQFSVERPDGSNFTLKIRSTKLEDSAMYFCASTSDQGGQPQHFGDGTRLSIL.

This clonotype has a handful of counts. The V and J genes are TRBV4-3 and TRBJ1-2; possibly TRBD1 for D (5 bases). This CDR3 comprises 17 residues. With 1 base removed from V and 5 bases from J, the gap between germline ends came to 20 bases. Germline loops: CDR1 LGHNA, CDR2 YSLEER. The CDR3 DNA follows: TGCGCCAGCAGCCAAGGGGGAGGGAGAAAGGGGAGGTATGGCTACACCTTC. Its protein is CASSQGGGRKGRYGYTF.

CDR3 in DNA: TGTGCCAGCAGTTACTCTACAGGAGCAACTAATGAAAAACTGTTTTTT. Protein: CASSYSTGATNEKLFF. The rearrangement links TRBV6-5 to TRBJ1-4, with D possibly matching TRBD1 (5 bases). Trimming took off 0 bases at V and 0 bases at J, with 8 bases between the two ends. The length of the CDR3 is 16 residues. Germline values: CDR1 MNHEY, CDR2 SVGAGI.